This T cell receptor (beta chain) was sequenced during a study of CD8+ T cells in alopecia areata (dated by TCRdb to the late 2010s). Broadly, across the study: The treated patients, all with moderate-to-severe alopecia areata, were enrolled in an open-label pilot trial of oral tofacitinib given at 5 to 10 mg twice daily. Scalp clonality was compared across normal scalp (n=4), patchy alopecia areata scalp (n=8), and alopecia totalis/universalis scalp (n=8). On the human side, TCRbeta sequencing was run on scalp tissue and on sorted CD4+ and CD8+ peripheral blood T cells from healthy controls and from alopecia areata patients with either patchy or totalis/universalis disease. Biopsies were taken from tofacitinib-treated patients at baseline and at 4 and 24 weeks of treatment, and a later scalp biopsy was taken in several of the tofacitinib-treated patients. Patients stayed on tofacitinib for 6 to 18 months and then had 6 months of follow-up off drug so that delayed response and recurrence could be assessed. TCRbeta CDR3 regions were amplified by immunoSEQ multiplex PCR with 35 Vbeta forward and 13 Jbeta reverse primers. For the treated patients, the SALT score, which quantifies what percentage of scalp surface area is affected, served as the measure of disease severity. RNA came from the PAXgene miRNA kit for fixed scalp, the miRNeasy kit for PBMCs, and the RNeasy kit for mouse skin. To study T cell clonal expansion in alopecia areata, the researchers applied high-throughput TCRbeta sequencing to both the C3H/HeJ mouse model and human patients. Broad study findings and their caveats: Tofacitinib significantly decreased scalp clonality and the number of expanded CD8+ clones among the top 100 scalp clones. Unlike mouse skin, which is dominated by gammadelta T cells, normal human skin has resident alphabeta T cells that are also sequenced, and this complicates analysis of the scalp TCR repertoire. Compared with mice, TCR sequences shared between patients were less clear, possibly partly because of HLA diversity across the patient population. Higher clonality and more expanded CD8+ clones were observed in lesional scalp than in normal scalp, particularly in alopecia totalis/universalis, a finding suggestive of antigenic drive. During tofacitinib treatment, many expanded lesional clones remained in scalp and blood, and this persistence may partly explain relapse after treatment is stopped. Because the treated cohort was small and included a single nonresponder, larger studies are needed to assess links between baseline CD8+ expansion and response.

Library generation was performed with the immunoSEQ multiplex PCR assay. RNA was extracted from all samples and reverse transcribed into cDNA as template for TCR sequencing. First-strand cDNA was synthesized with SuperScript III using a 2:1 mix of oligo-dT and random hexamers. A synthetic immune receptor repertoire was used to assess amplification bias, and residual bias was removed computationally. From the authors' description of their analysis: Raw reads were preprocessed to remove errors, and CDR3 was defined according to IMGT conventions as the region from the conserved cysteine to phenylalanine. To get clonality, Shannon entropy was normalized by log2 of the number of productive unique TCRs and the result was subtracted from 1. Whether scalp clones were CD4 or CD8 was inferred by matching scalp TCRbeta sequences against CD4 and CD8 repertoires sorted from blood. The table comes from immuneACCESS by way of TCRdb, which keeps in-frame sequences with V and J called. Part of the clones is missing from these tables; in studies checked, under half for an unresolved V gene and the rest for unknown reasons. V and J calls and clone size are those listed in that table; D and trimming were worked out from the DNA. Across this sample there are over 70,000 clones, with around two thirds seen only once. The ten largest clonotypes hold 20% to 30% of the sample.

What the time point label conveys for this sample: around 26 weeks on oral tofacitinib. Reading the label with the study, this specimen's treatment or condition is: oral pan-JAK inhibitor, 5-10 mg twice daily. From alopecia areata patients, peripheral blood was collected along with lesional scalp punch biopsies. PBMCs were separated by density centrifugation and stained for CD3, CD4 and CD8, after which CD4+ and CD8+ T cells were sorted on a FACSAria. In regard to this clone: Its antigen is unknown. Base qualities are not provided; no much larger clone lies one nucleotide away.

This receptor was identified in a human donor with alopecia areata. The sequences come from CD8+ T cells sorted from blood, collected at week 24, from a patient treated with tofacitinib.

This receptor carries the CDR3 CASSLGGHYEQYF. The DNA reads TGTGCCAGCAGTTTAGGGGGCCACTACGAGCAGTACTTC. The rearrangement joined TRBV27 to TRBJ2-7, with a weak D call of TRBD1 (6 bases match). CDR1 MNHEY and CDR2 SMNVEV were looked up in the germline V gene (reference sequence). The junction carries 8 bases between V and J, which are trimmed by 2 bases and 3 bases respectively. The CDR3 holds 13 amino acids from the cysteine to the phenylalanine. Just the 39-base CDR3 DNA is kept, in frame starting at base 1.